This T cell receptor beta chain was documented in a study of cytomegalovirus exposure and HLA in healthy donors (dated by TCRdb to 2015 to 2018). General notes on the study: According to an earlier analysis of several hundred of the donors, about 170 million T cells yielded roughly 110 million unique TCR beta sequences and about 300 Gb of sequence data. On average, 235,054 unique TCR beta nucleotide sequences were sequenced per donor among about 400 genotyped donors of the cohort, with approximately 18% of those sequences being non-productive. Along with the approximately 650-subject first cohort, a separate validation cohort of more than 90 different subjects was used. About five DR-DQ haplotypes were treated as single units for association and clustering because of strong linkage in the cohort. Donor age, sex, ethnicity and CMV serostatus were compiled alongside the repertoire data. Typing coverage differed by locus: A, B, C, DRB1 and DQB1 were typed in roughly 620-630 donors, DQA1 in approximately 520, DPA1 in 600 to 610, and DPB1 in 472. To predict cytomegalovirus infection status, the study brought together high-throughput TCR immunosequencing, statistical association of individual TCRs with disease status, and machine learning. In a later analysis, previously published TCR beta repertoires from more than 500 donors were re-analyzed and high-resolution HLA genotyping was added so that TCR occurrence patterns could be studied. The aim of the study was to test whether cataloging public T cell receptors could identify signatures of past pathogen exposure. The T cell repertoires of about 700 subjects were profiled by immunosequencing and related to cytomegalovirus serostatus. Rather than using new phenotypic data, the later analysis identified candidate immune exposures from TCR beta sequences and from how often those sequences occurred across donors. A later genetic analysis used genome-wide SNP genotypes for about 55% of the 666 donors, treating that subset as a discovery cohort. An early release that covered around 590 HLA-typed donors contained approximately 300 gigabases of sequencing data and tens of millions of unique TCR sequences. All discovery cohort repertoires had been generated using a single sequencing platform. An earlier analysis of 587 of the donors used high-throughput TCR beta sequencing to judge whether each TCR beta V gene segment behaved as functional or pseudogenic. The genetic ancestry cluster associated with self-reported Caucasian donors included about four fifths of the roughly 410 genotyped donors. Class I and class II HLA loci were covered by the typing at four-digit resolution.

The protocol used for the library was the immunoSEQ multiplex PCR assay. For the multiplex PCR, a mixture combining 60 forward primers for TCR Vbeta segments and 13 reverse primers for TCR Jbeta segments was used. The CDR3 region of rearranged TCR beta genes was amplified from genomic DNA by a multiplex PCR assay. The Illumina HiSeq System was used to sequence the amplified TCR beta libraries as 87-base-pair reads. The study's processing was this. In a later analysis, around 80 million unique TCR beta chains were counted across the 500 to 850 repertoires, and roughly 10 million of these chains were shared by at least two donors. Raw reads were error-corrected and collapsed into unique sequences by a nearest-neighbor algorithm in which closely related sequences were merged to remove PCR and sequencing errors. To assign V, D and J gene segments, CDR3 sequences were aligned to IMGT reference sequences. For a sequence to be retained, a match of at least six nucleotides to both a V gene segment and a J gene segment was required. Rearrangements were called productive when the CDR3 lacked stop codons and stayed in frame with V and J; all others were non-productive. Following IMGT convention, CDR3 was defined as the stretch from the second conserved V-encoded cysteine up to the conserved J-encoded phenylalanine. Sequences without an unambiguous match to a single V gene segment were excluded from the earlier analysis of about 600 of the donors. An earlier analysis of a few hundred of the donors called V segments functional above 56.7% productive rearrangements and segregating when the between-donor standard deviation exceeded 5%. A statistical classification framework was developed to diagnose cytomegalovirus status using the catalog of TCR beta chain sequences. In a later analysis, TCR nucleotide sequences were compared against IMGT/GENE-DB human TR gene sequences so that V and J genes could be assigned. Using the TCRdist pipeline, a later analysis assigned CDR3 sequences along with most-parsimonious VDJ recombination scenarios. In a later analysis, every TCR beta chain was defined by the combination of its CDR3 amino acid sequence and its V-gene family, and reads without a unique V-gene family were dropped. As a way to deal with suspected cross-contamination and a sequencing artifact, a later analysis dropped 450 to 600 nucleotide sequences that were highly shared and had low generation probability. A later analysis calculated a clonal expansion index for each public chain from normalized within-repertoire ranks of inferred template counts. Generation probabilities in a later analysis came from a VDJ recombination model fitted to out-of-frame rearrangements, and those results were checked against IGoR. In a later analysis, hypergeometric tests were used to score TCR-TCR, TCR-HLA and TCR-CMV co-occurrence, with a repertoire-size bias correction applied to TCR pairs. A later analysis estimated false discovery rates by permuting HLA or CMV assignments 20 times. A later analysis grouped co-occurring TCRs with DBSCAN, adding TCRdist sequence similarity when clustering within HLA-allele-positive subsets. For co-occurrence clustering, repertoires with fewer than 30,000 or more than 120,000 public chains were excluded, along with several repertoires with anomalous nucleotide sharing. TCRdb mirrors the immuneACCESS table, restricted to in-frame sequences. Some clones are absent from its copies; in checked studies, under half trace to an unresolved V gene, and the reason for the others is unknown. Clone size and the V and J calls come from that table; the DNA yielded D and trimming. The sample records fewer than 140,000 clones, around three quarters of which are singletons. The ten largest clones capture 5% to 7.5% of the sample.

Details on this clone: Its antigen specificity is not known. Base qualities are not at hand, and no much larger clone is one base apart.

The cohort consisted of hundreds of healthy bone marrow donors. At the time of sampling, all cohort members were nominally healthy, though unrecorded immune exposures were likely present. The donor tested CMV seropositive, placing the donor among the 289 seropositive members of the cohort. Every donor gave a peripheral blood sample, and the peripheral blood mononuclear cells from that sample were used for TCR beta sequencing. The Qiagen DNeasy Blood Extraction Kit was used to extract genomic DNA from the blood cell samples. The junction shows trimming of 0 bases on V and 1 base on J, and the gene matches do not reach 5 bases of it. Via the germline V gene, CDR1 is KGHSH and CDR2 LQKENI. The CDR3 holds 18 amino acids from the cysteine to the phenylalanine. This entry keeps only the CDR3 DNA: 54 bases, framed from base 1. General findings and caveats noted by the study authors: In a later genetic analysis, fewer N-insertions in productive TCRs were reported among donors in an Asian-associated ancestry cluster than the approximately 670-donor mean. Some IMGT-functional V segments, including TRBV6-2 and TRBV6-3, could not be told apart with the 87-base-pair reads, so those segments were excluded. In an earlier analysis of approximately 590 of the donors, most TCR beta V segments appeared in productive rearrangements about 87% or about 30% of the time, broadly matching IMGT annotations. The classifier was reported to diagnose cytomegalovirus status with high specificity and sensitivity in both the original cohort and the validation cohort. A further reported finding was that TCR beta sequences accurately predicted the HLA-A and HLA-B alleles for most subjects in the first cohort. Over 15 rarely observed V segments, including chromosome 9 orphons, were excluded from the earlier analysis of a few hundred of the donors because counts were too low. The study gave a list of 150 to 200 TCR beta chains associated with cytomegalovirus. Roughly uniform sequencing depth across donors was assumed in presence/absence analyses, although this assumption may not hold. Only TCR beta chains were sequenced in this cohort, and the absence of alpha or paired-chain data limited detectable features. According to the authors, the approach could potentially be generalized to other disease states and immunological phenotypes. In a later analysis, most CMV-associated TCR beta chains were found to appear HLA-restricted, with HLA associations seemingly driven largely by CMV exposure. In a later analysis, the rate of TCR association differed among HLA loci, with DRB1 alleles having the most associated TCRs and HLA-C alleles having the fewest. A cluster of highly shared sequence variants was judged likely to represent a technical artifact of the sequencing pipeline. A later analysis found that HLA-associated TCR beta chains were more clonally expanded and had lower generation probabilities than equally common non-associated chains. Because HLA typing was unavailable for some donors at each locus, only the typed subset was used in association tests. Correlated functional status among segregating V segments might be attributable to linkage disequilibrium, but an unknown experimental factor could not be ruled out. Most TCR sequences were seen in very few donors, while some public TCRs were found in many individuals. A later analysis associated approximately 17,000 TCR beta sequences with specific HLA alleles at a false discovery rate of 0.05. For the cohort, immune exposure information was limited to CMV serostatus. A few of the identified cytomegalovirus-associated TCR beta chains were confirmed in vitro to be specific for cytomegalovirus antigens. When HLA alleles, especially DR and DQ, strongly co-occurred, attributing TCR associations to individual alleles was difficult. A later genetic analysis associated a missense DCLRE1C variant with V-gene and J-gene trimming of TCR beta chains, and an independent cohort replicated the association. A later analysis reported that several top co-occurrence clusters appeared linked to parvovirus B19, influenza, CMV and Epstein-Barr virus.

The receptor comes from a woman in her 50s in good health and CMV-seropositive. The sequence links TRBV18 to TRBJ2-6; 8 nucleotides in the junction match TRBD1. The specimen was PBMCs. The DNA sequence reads TGTGCCAGCTCACCACCAGAGACAGGGGCGTCTGGGGCCAACGTCCTGACTTTC. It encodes CASSPPETGASGANVLTF.